This T cell receptor (beta chain) was retrieved from a study of regulatory T cells in long-lasting Graves disease. Study-level findings and limits: Accuracy was perhaps lowered by the small sample size. Newly diagnosed patients had higher TCR diversity than persistent Graves' patients did.

Building of the TCR beta libraries involved iRepertoire HTBI primers and Arm-PCR of CDR3 regions. One entry per CDR3 protein results from TCRdb running MiXCR on the multiplex PCR reads. The table includes 350,000 to 450,000 distinct CDR3 sequences, about 15% detected once. Specified time point: newly diagnosed GD, antithyroid drugs for less than 3 months. PBMC RNA served as the TCR library source. About this clonotype itself: Its target is unknown.

The V and J ends lost 6 bases and 4 bases respectively, with 17 bases between them. CDR1 is KGHDR, CDR2 SFDVKD, per germline. The CDR3 extends over 15 amino acids. The same data also went into a second study, on T cells in Graves' hyperthyroidism and ophthalmopathy. This second report adds: It was uncontrolled infection, other autoimmune disease, pregnancy or lactation that excluded patients. A first-round RT-PCR of the TCR CDR3 used the HTBI primer set.

The sequencing here drew on peripheral blood mononuclear cells (PBMCs), taken at new diagnosis, from a patient treated with antithyroid drugs. This receptor was obtained from a woman in her twenties or thirties with Graves disease. V is TRBV24-1 and J is TRBJ2-5; TRBD2 is a possible D gene (6 bases). CDR3 sequence: CATSSPWEERETQYF. The CDR3, as DNA: TGTGCCACCAGTTCTCCGTGGGAGGAGAGAGAGACCCAGTACTTC.